This T cell receptor beta chain appears in the sequencing data of a study of blood T cells in healthy people across ages. Study-wide results and limits: Strong correlation was found linking TCR beta diversity to naive T cell percentage. Diversity of TCR beta per million T cells declined in a roughly linear way with age. Unsorted PBMC input precluded a conclusive naive versus antigen-experienced comparison. Higher diversity, along with more naive CD4+ cells, distinguished long-lived donors from aged donors.

Points on this clonotype: The antigen is undetermined.

Primed by a sample-barcoded 5' primer and a J-beta primer mix, a second PCR proceeded for 7 to 11 cycles. TCRdb processed the 5' RACE reads anew with MiXCR; each CDR3 protein has one entry. The data contain some 1.6 million distinct CDR3 sequences, about 32% of them singletons. The clonotype comes from a woman younger than 45 in good health. Sequencing was done on a sample of blood.

CDR3 DNA: TGCGCCAGCAGCTTCACGGGACAGACGAACACCGGGGAGCTGTTTTTT. It specifies CASSFTGQTNTGELFF. The chain links TRBV5-1 to TRBJ2-2; 7 nucleotides match TRBD1. The CDR3 length is 16 residues. The V gene end was trimmed by 2 bases and the J gene end by 0 bases; junction bases not matched to a gene: 4. Germline V gives CDR1 SGHRS, CDR2 YFSETQ.